The TCR beta chain described here comes from a study of CD8 T cells in ankylosing spondylitis. CDR3 length: 14 amino acids. Trimming took off 2 bases at V and 5 bases at J, with 10 bases between the two ends. Germline-derived CDR1 and CDR2 are SGHRS and YFSETQ. TCRdb used MiXCR to reprocess the 5' RACE reads, holding one entry per CDR3 protein. The sample comprises around 250,000 distinct CDR3 sequences, around 11% of which are singletons, and around 7% rests with the top ten. This clonotype was recorded many times. This TCR derives from a male donor with ankylosing spondylitis or in good health (not recorded which). This chain joins TRBV5-1 and TRBJ1-4, with D perhaps matching TRBD1 (5 bases). Sequenced sample: blood, either unsorted or a sorted T cell fraction (not recorded which). Here the CDR3 reads CASSLSWGNEKLFF. The CDR3 DNA reads as TGCGCCAGCAGCTTATCATGGGGGAATGAAAAACTGTTTTTT. The full variable domain, completed using reference TRBV5-1 and TRBJ1-4, is KAGVTQTPRYLIKTRGQQVTLSCSPISGHRSVSWYQQTPGQGLQFLFEYFSETQRNKGNFPGRFSGRQFSNSRSEMNVSTLELGDSALYLCASSLSWGNEKLFFGSGTQLSVL.